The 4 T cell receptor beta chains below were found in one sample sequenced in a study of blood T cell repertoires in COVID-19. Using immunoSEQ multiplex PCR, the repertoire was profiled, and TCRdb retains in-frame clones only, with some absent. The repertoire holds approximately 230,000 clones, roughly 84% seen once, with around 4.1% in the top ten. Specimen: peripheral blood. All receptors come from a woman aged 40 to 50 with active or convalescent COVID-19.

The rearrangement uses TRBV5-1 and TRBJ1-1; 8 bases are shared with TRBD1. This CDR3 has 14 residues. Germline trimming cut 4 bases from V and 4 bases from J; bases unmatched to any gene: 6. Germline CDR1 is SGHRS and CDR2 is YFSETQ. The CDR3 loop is CASSVGQGATEAFF. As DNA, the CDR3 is TGCGCCAGCAGCGTTGGACAGGGTGCCACTGAAGCTTTCTTT.

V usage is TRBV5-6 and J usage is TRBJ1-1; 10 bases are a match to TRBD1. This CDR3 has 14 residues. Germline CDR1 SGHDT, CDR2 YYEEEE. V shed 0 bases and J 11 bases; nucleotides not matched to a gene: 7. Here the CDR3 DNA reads TGTGCCAGCAGCTTGGGACAGGGGGCGAGGGGCGCTTTCTTT. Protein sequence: CASSLGQGARGAFF.

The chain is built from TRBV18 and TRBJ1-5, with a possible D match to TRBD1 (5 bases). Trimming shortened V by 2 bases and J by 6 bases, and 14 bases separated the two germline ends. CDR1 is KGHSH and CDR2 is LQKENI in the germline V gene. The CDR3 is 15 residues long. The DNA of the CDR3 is TGTGCCAGCTCACCAAGTGGCCAAAGGGGTCAGCCCCAGCATTTT. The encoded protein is CASSPSGQRGQPQHF.

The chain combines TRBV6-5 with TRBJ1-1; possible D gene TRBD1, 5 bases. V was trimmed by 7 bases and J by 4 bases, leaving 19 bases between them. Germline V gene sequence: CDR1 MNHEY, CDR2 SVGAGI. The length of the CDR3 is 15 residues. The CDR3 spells CASTRGVKKGTEAFF. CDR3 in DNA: TGTGCCAGCACCCGGGGGGTTAAAAAGGGCACTGAAGCTTTCTTT.